This entry lists 17 T cell receptor beta chains sequenced from one sample in a study of shared clonotypes between healthy human individuals. Naive CD8 cells comprised CD45RO-negative, CCR7-positively selected cells, excluding terminally differentiated effector memory CD45RA+ cells. TCRdb's table, derived via immunoSEQ multiplex PCR, lists solely in-frame clones and lacks some. The sample shows about 2.2 million clones, under 95% of them seen only once. Sequencing used naive CD8+ T cells from PBMCs. Receptors originate from a young man in good health. Some clones in this sample may be carry-over from other donors' samples.

Concerning this clone: This same CDR3 is encoded by further DNA sequences in the sample. V and J are TRBV27 and TRBJ2-7; D is perhaps TRBD1 or TRBD2 (6 bases each). The CDR3 is made up of 13 amino acids. Per germline, CDR1 MNHEY and CDR2 SMNVEV (reference sequence). The V gene lost 2 bases and the J gene lost 2 bases, with 7 bases spanning the gap. CDR3 residues: CASSLRGAYEQYF. In DNA form, the CDR3 reads TGTGCCAGCAGTTTAAGGGGGGCCTACGAGCAGTACTTC.

The gene calls are TRBV9 and TRBJ2-2; D remains unclear. The CDR3 runs 15 residues. Germline V gene data show CDR1 as SGDLS and CDR2 as YYNGEE. With 2 bases removed from V and 2 bases from J, the gap between germline ends came to 10 bases. Here the CDR3 DNA reads TGTGCCAGCAGCGTTATAGGCCCCAACACCGGGGAGCTGTTTTTT. This encodes CASSVIGPNTGELFF.

V usage is TRBV29-1 and J usage is TRBJ2-7; either TRBD1 or TRBD2 may fit D (5 bases each). The CDR3 spans 10 residues. CDR1 and CDR2 (germline): SQVTM, ANQGSEA. V was cut by 4 bases and J by 6 bases, with 7 bases left in between. CDR3 residues: CSVVGREQYF. DNA of the CDR3: TGCAGCGTTGTGGGACGCGAGCAGTACTTC.

The gene calls are TRBV7-3 and TRBJ1-2; D gene uncertain. Germline V gene sequence: CDR1 SGHTA, CDR2 FQGTGA. This CDR3 comprises 16 residues. The V end was cut by 0 bases, the J end by 4 bases, with 15 bases between. The CDR3 reads CASSLTIRVPFYGYTF. CDR3 DNA: TGTGCCAGCAGCTTAACGATCCGGGTCCCTTTCTATGGCTACACCTTC. Using reference TRBV7-3 and TRBJ1-2 for the parts outside the CDR3, the full variable domain is GAGVSQTPSNKVTEKGKYVELRCDPISGHTALYWYRQSLGQGPEFLIYFQGTGAADDSGLPNDRFFAVRPEGSVSTLKIQRTERGDSAVYLCASSLTIRVPFYGYTFGSGTRLTVV.

The V gene is TRBV28, the J gene TRBJ2-1, with TRBD2 matching over 7 bases. The trim removed 4 bases at V and 7 bases at J, leaving 7 bases unmatched. Germline CDR1 is MDHEN and CDR2 is SYDVKM. The CDR3 runs to 14 residues. CDR3 sequence reads: CASSYPGRVNEQFF. The CDR3 DNA follows: TGTGCCAGCAGTTACCCGGGGAGGGTTAATGAGCAGTTCTTC.

The chain couples TRBV19 to TRBJ1-1; D remains unclear. The CDR3 contains 13 residues. Between the trimmed V and J ends, which lost 2 bases and 0 bases, there was a span of 4 bases. The germline V gene encodes CDR1 LNHDA and CDR2 SQIVND (reference sequence). CDR3 in DNA: TGTGCCAGTAGTATAACAATGAACACTGAAGCTTTCTTT. Amino acids: CASSITMNTEAFF.

A word on this clone: Other DNA variants within this sample encode the same CDR3. The chain employs TRBV15 and TRBJ1-5, with a possible D match to TRBD1 (5 bases). CDR3 length equals 15 residues. Looked up from germline, CDR1 is LNHNV and CDR2 is YYDKDF (reference sequence). Trimming cost V 0 bases and J 3 bases, with 9 bases left between them. CDR3 in amino acids: CATSRDRGPNQPQHF. CDR3 sequence (DNA): TGTGCCACCAGCAGAGATAGGGGCCCCAATCAGCCCCAGCATTTT.

V is TRBV7-3 and J is TRBJ1-4; the match to TRBD1 covers 9 bases. CDR1 and CDR2 from the germline V gene are SGHTA and FQGTGA. Trimming removed 5 bases from V and 4 bases from J; junction bases left unmatched: 11. This CDR3 has 17 residues. CDR3 in DNA: TGTGCCAGCAGCCCGAAACTCCACAGGGGGCATAATGAAAAACTGTTTTTT. Its protein is CASSPKLHRGHNEKLFF.

This clone was seen only once. Relative to the germline gene, one junction end is altered; a read error may explain this. The chain employs TRBV15 and TRBJ2-1; D gene unclear. The CDR3 spans 15 residues. The germline V gene encodes CDR1 LNHNV and CDR2 YYDKDF (reference sequence). The CDR3 spells CATSGEDSLSNEQFF. Written as DNA, the CDR3 is TGTGCCACCAGCGGAGAAGATAGTCTAAGCAATGAGCAGTTCTTC. Filled out from reference TRBV15 and TRBJ2-1, the complete variable domain reads DAMVIQNPRYQVTQFGKPVTLSCSQTLNHNVMYWYQQKSSQAPKLLFHYYDKDFNNEADTPDNFQSRRPNTSFCFLDIRSPGLGDTAMYLCATSGEDSLSNEQFFGPGTRLTVL.

The chain has TRBV7-2 and TRBJ2-3; the D is unclear. V gave up 4 bases and J gave up 6 bases, with 11 bases separating them. Looked up from germline, CDR1 is SGHTA and CDR2 is FQGNSA. CDR3 length: 13 amino acids. The CDR3, as DNA: TGTGCCAGCAGCTACTTCACGACGGATACGCAGTATTTT. Translated, it gives CASSYFTTDTQYF.

This rearrangement joins TRBV27 to TRBJ1-2; possibly TRBD1 for D (5 bases). CDR3 length equals 17 residues. Germline CDR1 is MNHEY and CDR2 is SMNVEV (reference sequence). V gave up 4 bases and J gave up 5 bases, with 23 bases separating them. The CDR3 coding sequence is TGTGCCAGCAGTTCAAAGCTCGGATCGGGACGATGGTATGGCTACACCTTC. This sequence encodes CASSSKLGSGRWYGYTF.

The V and J genes are TRBV9 and TRBJ2-2; 8 bases align to TRBD2. CDR3 size: 17 residues. Germline V gene lookup returns CDR1 SGDLS and CDR2 YYNGEE. V shed 0 bases, J shed 4 bases, and the junction held 8 bases outside the gene matches. Here the CDR3 DNA reads TGTGCCAGCAGCGTAGGCGGGAAGCGGGAGTTCACCGGGGAGCTGTTTTTT. Protein product: CASSVGGKREFTGELFF.

The CDR3 DNA follows: TGCGCCAGCAGCGAAAAGCGGGAACTAAGCAAGGGCCAGTACTTC. Translation gives CASSEKRELSKGQYF. This chain uses TRBV10-2 with TRBJ2-7; TRBD2 matches at 7 bases. Unmatched junction bases numbered 18, after V lost 6 bases and J lost 10 bases. Looked up from germline, CDR1 is WSHSY and CDR2 is SAAADI. The CDR3 covers 15 residues.

The rearrangement joins TRBV9 to TRBJ2-2, with TRBD2 matching over 7 bases. Germline trimming cut 2 bases from V and 1 base from J; bases unmatched to any gene: 11. The CDR3 totals 18 residues. Germline V gives CDR1 SGDLS, CDR2 YYNGEE. CDR3 coding DNA: TGTGCCAGCAGCGTCGCCGAACCTAGCGGTTGGAACACCGGGGAGCTGTTTTTT. This encodes CASSVAEPSGWNTGELFF. Together with reference TRBV9 and TRBJ2-2, the CDR3 gives the full variable domain: DSGVTQTPKHLITATGQRVTLRCSPRSGDLSVYWYQQSLDQGLQFLIQYYNGEERAKGNILERFSAQQFPDLHSELNLSSLELGDSALYFCASSVAEPSGWNTGELFFGEGSRLTVL.

This clone turned up a few times. This CDR3 is CASSEWRGRGTEAFF. In nucleotides, the CDR3 is TGTGCCAGCAGTGAATGGCGGGGGCGAGGCACTGAAGCTTTCTTT. The chain links TRBV6-1 to TRBJ1-1; possibly TRBD1 for D (6 bases). The ends were cut back, 2 bases at V and 4 bases at J, with 14 bases in the middle. This CDR3 has 15 amino acids. Germline V lookup: CDR1 MNHNS, CDR2 SASEGT.

CDR3 sequence: CASSLGAVEKLFF. CDR3 in DNA: TGTGCCAGCAGCTTAGGGGCCGTTGAAAAACTGTTTTTT. The chain recombines TRBV13 with TRBJ1-4; D ambiguous. Trimming took 0 bases from V and 7 from J, leaving 6 bases between them. The germline V gene encodes CDR1 PRHDT and CDR2 FYEKMQ (reference sequence). There are 13 residues in the CDR3.

This chain uses TRBV4-1 with TRBJ2-1; no clear D gene. Trimming stripped 6 bases from V and 5 bases from J, with 20 bases between. Germline V gives CDR1 MGHRA, CDR2 YSYEKL. The CDR3 contains 16 residues. CDR3: CASRRARSSADNEQFF. The CDR3 DNA reads as TGCGCCAGCAGAAGGGCCCGGTCCTCCGCGGACAATGAGCAGTTCTTC.